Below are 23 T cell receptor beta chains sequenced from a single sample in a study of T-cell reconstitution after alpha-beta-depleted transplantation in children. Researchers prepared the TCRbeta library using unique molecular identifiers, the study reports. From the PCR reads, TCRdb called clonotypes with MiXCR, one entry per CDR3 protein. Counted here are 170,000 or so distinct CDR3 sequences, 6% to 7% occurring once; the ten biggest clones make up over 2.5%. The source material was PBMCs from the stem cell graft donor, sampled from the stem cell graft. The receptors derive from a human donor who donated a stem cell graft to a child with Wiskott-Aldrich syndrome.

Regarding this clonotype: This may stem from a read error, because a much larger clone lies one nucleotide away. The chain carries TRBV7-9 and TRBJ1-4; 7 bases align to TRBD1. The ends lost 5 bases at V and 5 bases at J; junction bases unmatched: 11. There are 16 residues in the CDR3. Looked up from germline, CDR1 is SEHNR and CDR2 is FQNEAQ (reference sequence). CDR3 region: CASSPGGDRSNEKLFF. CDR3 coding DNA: TGTGCCAGCAGCCCCGGAGGGGACAGATCCAATGAAAAACTGTTTTTT.

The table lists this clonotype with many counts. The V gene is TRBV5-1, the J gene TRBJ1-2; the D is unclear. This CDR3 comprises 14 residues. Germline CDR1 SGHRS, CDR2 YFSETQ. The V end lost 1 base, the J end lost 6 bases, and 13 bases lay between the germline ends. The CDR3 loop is CASSLRRAEDGYTF. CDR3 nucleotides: TGCGCCAGCAGCTTGAGGAGGGCCGAGGATGGCTACACCTTC.

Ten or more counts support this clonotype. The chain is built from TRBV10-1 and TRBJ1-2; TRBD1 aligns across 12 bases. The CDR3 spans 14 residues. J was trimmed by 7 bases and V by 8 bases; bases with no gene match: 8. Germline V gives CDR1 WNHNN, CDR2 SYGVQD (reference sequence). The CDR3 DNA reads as TGCGCCAGCCTCAAGGGACAGGGGGCCGGTGGCTACACCTTC. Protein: CASLKGQGAGGYTF.

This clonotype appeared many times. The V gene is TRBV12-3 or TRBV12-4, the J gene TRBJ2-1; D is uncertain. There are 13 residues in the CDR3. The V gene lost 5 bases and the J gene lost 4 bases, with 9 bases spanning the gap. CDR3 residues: CASSPRQYNEQFF. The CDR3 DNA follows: TGTGCCAGCAGTCCCCGACAATACAATGAGCAGTTCTTC.

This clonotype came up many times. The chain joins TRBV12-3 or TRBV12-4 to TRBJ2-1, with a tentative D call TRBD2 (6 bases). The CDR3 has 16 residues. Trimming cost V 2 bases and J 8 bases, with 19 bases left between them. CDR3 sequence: CASSLSPTSFTDEQFF. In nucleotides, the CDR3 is TGTGCCAGCAGTTTAAGTCCTACTAGCTTTACCGATGAGCAGTTCTTC.

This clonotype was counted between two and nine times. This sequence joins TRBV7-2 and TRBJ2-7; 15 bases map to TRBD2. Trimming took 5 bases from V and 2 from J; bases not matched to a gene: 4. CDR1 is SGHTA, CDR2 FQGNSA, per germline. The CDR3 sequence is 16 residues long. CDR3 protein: CASSRGLAGGPYEQYF. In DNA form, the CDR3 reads TGTGCCAGCAGCCGTGGACTAGCGGGAGGGCCCTACGAGCAGTACTTC.

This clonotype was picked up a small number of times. CDR3 region: CAISQGGTSRQGDHYEQYF. In nucleotides, the CDR3 is TGTGCCATCTCCCAGGGCGGGACTAGCCGGCAAGGGGACCACTACGAGCAGTACTTC. The V and J genes are TRBV10-3 and TRBJ2-7; 9 bases are shared with TRBD2. Trimming took 8 bases from V and 3 from J; bases not matched to a gene: 23. The germline V gene has CDR1 ENHRY and CDR2 SYGVKD. The CDR3 length is 19 residues.

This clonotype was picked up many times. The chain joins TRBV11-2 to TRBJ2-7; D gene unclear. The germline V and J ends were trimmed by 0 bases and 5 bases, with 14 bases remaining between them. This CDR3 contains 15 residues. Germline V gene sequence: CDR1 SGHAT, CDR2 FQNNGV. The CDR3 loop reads CASSLEVVGLNEQYF. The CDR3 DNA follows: TGTGCCAGCAGCTTAGAAGTTGTAGGGTTGAACGAGCAGTACTTC. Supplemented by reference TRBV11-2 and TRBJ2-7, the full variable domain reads EAGVAQSPRYKIIEKRQSVAFWCNPISGHATLYWYQQILGQGPKLLIQFQNNGVVDDSQLPKDRFSAERLKGVDSTLKIQPAKLEDSAVYLCASSLEVVGLNEQYFGPGTRLTVT.

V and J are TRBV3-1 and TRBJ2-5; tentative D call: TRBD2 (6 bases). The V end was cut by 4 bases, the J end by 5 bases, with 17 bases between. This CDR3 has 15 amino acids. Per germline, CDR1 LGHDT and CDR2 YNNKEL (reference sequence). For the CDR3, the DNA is TGTGCCAGCAGCCCGCCGGGACTCTTGGGGGAGACCCAGTACTTC. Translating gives CASSPPGLLGETQYF.

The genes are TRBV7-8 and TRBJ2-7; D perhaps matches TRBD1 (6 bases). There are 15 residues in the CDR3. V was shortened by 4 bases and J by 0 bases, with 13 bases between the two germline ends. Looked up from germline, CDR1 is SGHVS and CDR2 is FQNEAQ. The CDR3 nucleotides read TGTGCCAGCAGCTCATCCGACAGGAGCTCCTACGAGCAGTACTTC. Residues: CASSSSDRSSYEQYF.

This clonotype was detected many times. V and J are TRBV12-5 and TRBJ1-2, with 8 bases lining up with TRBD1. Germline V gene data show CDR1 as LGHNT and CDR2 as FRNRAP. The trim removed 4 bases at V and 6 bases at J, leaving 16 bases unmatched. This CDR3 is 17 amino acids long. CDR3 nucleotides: TGTGCTAGTGGTTCTAATGCAGGACAGGGTCTGTGGAATGGCTACACCTTC. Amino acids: CASGSNAGQGLWNGYTF.

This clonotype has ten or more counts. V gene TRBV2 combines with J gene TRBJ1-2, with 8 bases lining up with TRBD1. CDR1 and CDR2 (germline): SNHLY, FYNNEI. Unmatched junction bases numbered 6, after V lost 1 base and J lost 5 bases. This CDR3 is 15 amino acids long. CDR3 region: CASSEGRWTGYGYTF. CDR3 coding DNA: TGTGCCAGCAGTGAAGGAAGGTGGACAGGGTATGGCTACACCTTC.

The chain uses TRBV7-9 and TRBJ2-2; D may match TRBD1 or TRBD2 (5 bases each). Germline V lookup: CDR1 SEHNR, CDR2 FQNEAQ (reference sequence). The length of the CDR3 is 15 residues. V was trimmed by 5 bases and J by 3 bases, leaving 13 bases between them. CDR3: CASSTGAHDTGELFF. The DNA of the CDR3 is TGTGCCAGCAGCACCGGGGCCCATGACACCGGGGAGCTGTTTTTT. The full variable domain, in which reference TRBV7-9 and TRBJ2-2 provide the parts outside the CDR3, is DTGVSQNPRHKITKRGQNVTFRCDPISEHNRLYWYRQTLGQGPEFLTYFQNEAQLEKSRLLSDRFSAERPKGSFSTLEIQRTEQGDSAMYLCASSTGAHDTGELFFGEGSRLTVL.

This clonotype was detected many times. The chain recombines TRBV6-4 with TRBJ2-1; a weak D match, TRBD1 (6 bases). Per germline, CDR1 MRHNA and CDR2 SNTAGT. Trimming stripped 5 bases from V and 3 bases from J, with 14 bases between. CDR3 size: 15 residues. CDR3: CASSTQGNYYNEQFF. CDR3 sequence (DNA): TGTGCCAGCAGTACACAGGGCAATTACTACAATGAGCAGTTCTTC.

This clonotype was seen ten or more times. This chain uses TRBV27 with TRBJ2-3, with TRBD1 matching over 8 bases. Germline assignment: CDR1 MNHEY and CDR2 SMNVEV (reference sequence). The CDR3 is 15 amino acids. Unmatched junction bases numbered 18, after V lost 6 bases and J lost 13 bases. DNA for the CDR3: TGTGCCAGCAGCCGACAGGGAGTGGGGACAGGTTACGAGTATTTT. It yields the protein CASSRQGVGTGYEYF.

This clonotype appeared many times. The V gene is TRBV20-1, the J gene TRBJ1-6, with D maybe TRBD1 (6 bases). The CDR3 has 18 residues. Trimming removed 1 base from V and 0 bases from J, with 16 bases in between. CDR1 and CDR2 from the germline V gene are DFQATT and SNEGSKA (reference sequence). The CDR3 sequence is CSARGGRGLSSYNSPLHF. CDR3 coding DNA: TGCAGTGCTAGAGGAGGCAGGGGATTGAGCTCCTATAATTCACCCCTCCACTTT.

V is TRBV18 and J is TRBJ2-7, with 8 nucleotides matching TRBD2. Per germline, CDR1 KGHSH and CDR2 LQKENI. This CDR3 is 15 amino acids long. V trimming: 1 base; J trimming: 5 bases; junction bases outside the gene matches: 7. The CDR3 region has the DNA TGTGCCAGCTCACCACGGGGGACTAGGGAAAACGAGCAGTACTTC. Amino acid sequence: CASSPRGTRENEQYF.

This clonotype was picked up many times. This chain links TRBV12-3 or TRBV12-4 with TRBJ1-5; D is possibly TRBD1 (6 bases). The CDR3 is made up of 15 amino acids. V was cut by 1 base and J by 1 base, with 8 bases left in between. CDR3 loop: CASSLGTASNQPQHF. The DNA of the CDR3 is TGTGCCAGCAGTTTAGGGACAGCCAGCAATCAGCCCCAGCATTTT.

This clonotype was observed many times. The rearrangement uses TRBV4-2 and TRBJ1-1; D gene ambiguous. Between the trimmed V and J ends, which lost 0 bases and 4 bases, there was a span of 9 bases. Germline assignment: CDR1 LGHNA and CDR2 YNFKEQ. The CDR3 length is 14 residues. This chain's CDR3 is CASSQEGSLTEAFF. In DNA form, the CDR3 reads TGTGCCAGCAGCCAAGAAGGAAGTCTCACTGAAGCTTTCTTT.

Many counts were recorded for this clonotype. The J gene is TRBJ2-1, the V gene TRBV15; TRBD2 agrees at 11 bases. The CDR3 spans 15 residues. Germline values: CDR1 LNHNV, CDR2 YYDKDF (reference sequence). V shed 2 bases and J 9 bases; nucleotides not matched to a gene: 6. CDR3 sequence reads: CATSRLAGGPGEQFF. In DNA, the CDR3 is TGTGCCACCAGCAGACTAGCGGGGGGCCCCGGTGAGCAGTTCTTC.

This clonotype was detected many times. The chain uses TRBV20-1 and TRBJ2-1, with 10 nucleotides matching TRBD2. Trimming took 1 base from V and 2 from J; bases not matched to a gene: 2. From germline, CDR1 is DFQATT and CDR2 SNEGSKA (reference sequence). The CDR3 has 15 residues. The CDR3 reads CSARASGGPYNEQFF. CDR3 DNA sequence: TGCAGTGCTAGAGCTAGCGGGGGACCCTACAATGAGCAGTTCTTC.

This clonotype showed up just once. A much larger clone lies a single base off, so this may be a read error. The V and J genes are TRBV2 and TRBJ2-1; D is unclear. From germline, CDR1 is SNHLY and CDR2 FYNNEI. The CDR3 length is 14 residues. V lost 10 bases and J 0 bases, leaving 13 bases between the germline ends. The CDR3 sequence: CAIRLLSSYNEQFF. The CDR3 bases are TGTGCCATTAGACTGTTGAGCTCCTACAATGAGCAGTTCTTC. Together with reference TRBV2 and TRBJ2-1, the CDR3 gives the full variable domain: EPEVTQTPSHQVTQMGQEVILRCVPISNHLYFYWYRQILGQKVEFLVSFYNNEISEKSEIFDDQFSVERPDGSNFTLKIRSTKLEDSAMYFCAIRLLSSYNEQFFGPGTRLTVL.

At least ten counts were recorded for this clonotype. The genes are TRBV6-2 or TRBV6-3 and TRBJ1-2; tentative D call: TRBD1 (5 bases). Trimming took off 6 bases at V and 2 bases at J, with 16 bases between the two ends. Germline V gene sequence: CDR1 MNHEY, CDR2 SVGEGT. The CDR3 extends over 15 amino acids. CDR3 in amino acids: CASSNSKQENYGYTF. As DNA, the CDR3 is TGTGCCAGCAGCAATTCAAAACAGGAGAACTATGGCTACACCTTC.